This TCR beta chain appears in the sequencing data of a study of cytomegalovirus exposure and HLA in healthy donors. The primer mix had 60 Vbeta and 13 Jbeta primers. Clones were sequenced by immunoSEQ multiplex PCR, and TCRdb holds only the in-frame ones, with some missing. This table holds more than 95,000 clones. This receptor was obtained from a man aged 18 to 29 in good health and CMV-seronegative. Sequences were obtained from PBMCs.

CDR3 amino acids: CSAASGGLSGANVLTF. The CDR3 DNA reads as TGCAGCGCGGCGTCGGGGGGATTATCTGGGGCCAACGTCCTGACTTTC. V is TRBV29-1 and J is TRBJ2-6, with TRBD2 identical over 7 bases. Looked up from germline, CDR1 is SQVTM and CDR2 is ANQGSEA. The CDR3 loop spans 16 amino acids. The junction had 10 bases not matched to a gene; V was cut back by 7 bases and J by 1 base.